Presented here are 20 T cell receptor beta chains from one specimen sequenced in a study of blood T cell repertoires in COVID-19. Libraries were prepared by immunoSEQ multiplex PCR; TCRdb keeps only in-frame clonotypes and omits some of them. The sample lists 400,000 to 450,000 clones, more than 70% occurring once. Sequencing was done on a sample of peripheral blood. The receptors were sampled from a woman aged 45-65 years with COVID-19, enrolled during active disease.

The chain recombines TRBV27 with TRBJ2-3, with TRBD2 matching 7 bases. J lost 4 bases, V lost 1 base, and 5 bases had no gene match. The CDR3 is 15 amino acids. Germline-derived CDR1 and CDR2 are MNHEY and SMNVEV (reference sequence). The CDR3 is CASSLYPLAADTQYF. The CDR3 DNA is TGTGCCAGCAGTTTATACCCCCTAGCGGCAGATACGCAGTATTTT.

This chain links TRBV4-1 with TRBJ2-6; D is possibly TRBD2 (6 bases). There are 18 residues in the CDR3. Germline CDR1 MGHRA, CDR2 YSYEKL. The ends were cut back, 1 base at V and 4 bases at J, with 17 bases in the middle. In DNA form, the CDR3 reads TGCGCCAGCAGCCAAGGAGGAGGGCCCGGGGAAGGGGCCAACGTCCTGACTTTC. As protein: CASSQGGGPGEGANVLTF.

This clone was observed a few times. This chain links TRBV28 with TRBJ1-3; 9 bases align to TRBD1. V lost 5 bases, J lost 4 bases, and 6 bases stayed unmatched. The CDR3 is 15 amino acids. Germline lookup yields CDR1 MDHEN and CDR2 SYDVKM. The CDR3: CASSGAGTGGNTIYF. The CDR3 DNA is TGTGCCAGCAGTGGGGCCGGGACAGGGGGAAACACCATATATTTT.

Details on this clone: This specimen includes other DNA sequences encoding the same CDR3. This chain links TRBV11-2 with TRBJ2-7, with D tentatively TRBD2 (6 bases). Germline V lookup: CDR1 SGHAT, CDR2 FQNNGV. V was trimmed by 1 base and J by 3 bases, leaving 10 bases between them. This CDR3 has 14 amino acids. CDR3 sequence: CASSLAGGVYEQYF. In nucleotides, the CDR3 is TGTGCCAGCAGCTTAGCGGGCGGGGTCTACGAGCAGTACTTC.

The chain recombines TRBV4-2 with TRBJ1-1, with D unresolved. V lost 0 bases to trimming and J lost 5 bases, with 10 bases between them. Germline V CDR1 and CDR2: LGHNA, YNFKEQ. This CDR3 has 14 amino acids. The CDR3 protein is CASSQDPHGTEAFF. The CDR3 DNA is TGTGCCAGCAGCCAAGACCCCCACGGTACTGAAGCTTTCTTT.

The chain joins TRBV30 to TRBJ1-2; no firm D call. The ends were cut back, 0 bases at V and 1 base at J, with 6 bases in the middle. Germline-derived CDR1 and CDR2 are GTSNPN and SVGIG (reference sequence). The CDR3 loop spans 13 amino acids. CDR3 protein: CAWSVRGNYGYTF. The CDR3 coding sequence is TGTGCCTGGAGTGTACGGGGTAACTATGGCTACACCTTC. The full variable domain, completed using reference TRBV30 and TRBJ1-2, is SQTIHQWPATLVQPVGSPLSLECTVEGTSNPNLYWYRQAAGRGLQLLFYSVGIGQISSEVPQNLSASRPQDRQFILSSKKLLLSDSGFYLCAWSVRGNYGYTFGSGTRLTVV.

The gene calls are TRBV19 and TRBJ2-7; TRBD2 matches 8 bases. V shed 5 bases and J 5 bases; nucleotides not matched to a gene: 14. Germline CDR1 is LNHDA and CDR2 is SQIVND (reference sequence). CDR3 size: 16 residues. The CDR3 region is CASSSLTGLGIDEQYF. Written as DNA, the CDR3 is TGTGCCAGTAGTTCTCTTACGGGACTAGGAATCGACGAGCAGTACTTC.

The chain recombines TRBV3-1 (or the pseudogene TRBV3-2) with TRBJ1-5; perhaps TRBD1 as D (5 bases). With 1 base removed from V and 9 bases from J, the gap between germline ends came to 13 bases. The germline V gene has CDR1 LGHDT and CDR2 YNNKEL (reference sequence). The CDR3 runs to 14 residues. The CDR3: CASSQGQGTRPQHF. The CDR3 DNA is TGTGCCAGCAGCCAAGGGCAGGGTACACGGCCCCAGCATTTT.

The V gene is TRBV7-9, the J gene TRBJ1-2; D remains unclear. V was shortened by 6 bases and J by 9 bases, with 14 bases between the two germline ends. CDR1 SEHNR and CDR2 FQNEAQ come from the germline V gene (reference sequence). The CDR3 runs to 12 residues. The CDR3 region is CASSFGYGSYTF. In nucleotides, the CDR3 is TGTGCCAGCAGTTTTGGATACGGGAGCTACACCTTC.

The gene calls are TRBV2 and TRBJ1-1; D is uncertain. Germline V gene lookup returns CDR1 SNHLY and CDR2 FYNNEI. CDR3 length: 13 amino acids. The V and J ends lost 6 bases and 2 bases respectively, with 10 bases between them. CDR3 protein: CASRYLVNTEAFF. In DNA, the CDR3 is TGTGCCAGCAGGTACTTAGTCAACACTGAAGCTTTCTTT. Full variable domain (missing parts from reference TRBV2 and TRBJ1-1): EPEVTQTPSHQVTQMGQEVILRCVPISNHLYFYWYRQILGQKVEFLVSFYNNEISEKSEIFDDQFSVERPDGSNFTLKIRSTKLEDSAMYFCASRYLVNTEAFFGQGTRLTVV.

The rearrangement joins TRBV14 to TRBJ1-2; weak D call: TRBD1 (6 bases). This CDR3 has 13 amino acids. V shed 6 bases and J shed 2 bases, with 10 bases lying between them. CDR1 SGHDN and CDR2 FVKESK come from the germline V gene. Written as DNA, the CDR3 is TGTGCCAGCAGTCCAGGACAGAACTATGGCTACACCTTC. This codes for CASSPGQNYGYTF.

The chain is built from TRBV5-6 and TRBJ2-5; 7 nucleotides agree with TRBD1. The germline CDR1 and CDR2 sequences are SGHDT and YYEEEE. The V gene end was trimmed by 2 bases and the J gene end by 5 bases; junction bases not matched to a gene: 12. The CDR3 length is 16 residues. CDR3 protein: CASSFPPHDRAETQYF. The CDR3 nucleotides are TGTGCCAGCAGCTTTCCCCCACATGACAGGGCGGAGACCCAGTACTTC.

The V gene is TRBV5-5, the J gene TRBJ2-7; 8 nucleotides align to TRBD1. V shed 3 bases, J shed 4 bases, and the junction held 15 bases outside the gene matches. CDR1 is SGHKS, CDR2 YYEKEE, per germline (reference sequence). The CDR3 is 17 residues long. CDR3: CASSWEARGRLRYEQYF. In DNA form, the CDR3 reads TGTGCCAGCAGCTGGGAGGCCAGGGGGCGCTTAAGGTACGAGCAGTACTTC.

V usage is TRBV19 and J usage is TRBJ2-1; tentatively, D is TRBD2 (5 bases). CDR3 length: 13 amino acids. The V gene's germline CDR1 is LNHDA and CDR2 SQIVND (reference sequence). The V and J ends lost 4 bases and 5 bases respectively, with 9 bases between them. Here the CDR3 reads CASSTGINNEQFF. DNA of the CDR3: TGTGCCAGTAGTACCGGGATCAACAATGAGCAGTTCTTC.

V gene TRBV18 combines with J gene TRBJ1-6, with 9 positions matching TRBD1. The CDR3 is made up of 15 amino acids. Germline CDR1 KGHSH, CDR2 LQKENI. Losses at the gene ends were 1 base for V and 9 bases for J; bases not matched to a gene: 4. DNA of the CDR3: TGTGCCAGCTCACCACGGACAGGGGAAAGTTCACCCCTCCACTTT. Protein: CASSPRTGESSPLHF.

V gene TRBV7-8 combines with J gene TRBJ1-5; 10 positions agree with TRBD1. The CDR3 is 15 amino acids. Losses at the gene ends were 5 bases for V and 6 bases for J; bases not matched to a gene: 7. Germline V CDR1 and CDR2: SGHVS, FQNEAQ. CDR3 DNA: TGTGCCAGCAGCGCCGGGACAGGGGTAGGTCAGCCCCAGCATTTT. Translating it yields CASSAGTGVGQPQHF.

The chain uses TRBV24-1 and TRBJ2-1; possible D gene TRBD2, 7 bases. The CDR3 length is 14 residues. CDR1 is KGHDR, CDR2 SFDVKD, per germline. V was clipped by 4 bases and J by 10 bases, with 16 bases between them. The CDR3 DNA reads TGTGCCACCAGTGAACGGGGGGCCCGGGAAGAGCAGTTCTTC. Translation: CATSERGAREEQFF.

This clone came up once. J is TRBJ2-1 and V is TRBV4-2, with TRBD2 matching over 8 bases. Germline values: CDR1 LGHNA, CDR2 YNFKEQ. CDR3 size: 14 residues. The junction had 12 bases not matched to a gene; V was cut back by 7 bases and J by 10 bases. The CDR3 reads CASTLKGERGEQFF. CDR3 coding DNA: TGTGCCAGCACTCTCAAGGGTGAGCGGGGGGAGCAGTTCTTC.

With respect to this clone: Other DNA sequences in the sample encode the same CDR3. V usage is TRBV19 and J usage is TRBJ1-2; D remains unclear. The V and J ends lost 2 bases and 7 bases respectively, with 8 bases between them. The V gene's germline CDR1 is LNHDA and CDR2 SQIVND (reference sequence). The CDR3 consists of 12 residues. CDR3 residues: CASSIRGSGYTF. For the CDR3, the DNA is TGTGCCAGTAGTATACGAGGGTCTGGCTACACCTTC.

The chain recombines TRBV28 with TRBJ2-5; 9 nucleotides agree with TRBD2. V shed 4 bases and J 1 base; nucleotides not matched to a gene: 4. The CDR3 is 15 amino acids. CDR1 MDHEN and CDR2 SYDVKM come from the germline V gene. CDR3 nucleotide sequence: TGTGCCAGCAGTTCCCTGCGGGGGGGCCAAGAGACCCAGTACTTC. Translation: CASSSLRGGQETQYF.